One and the same sample provided the 27 T cell receptor beta chains below, sequenced in a study of early T cells in non-severe SARS-CoV-2 infection. TCRdb independently ran MiXCR on the 5' RACE reads; one entry per CDR3 protein. The sample includes under 60,000 distinct CDR3 sequences, approximately 8% of them seen just once. Material: whole blood. The source is an adult who was a healthcare worker with PCR-confirmed SARS-CoV-2 infection or an uninfected control (not recorded which).

The rearrangement uses TRBV7-9 and TRBJ2-7; 15 bases are shared with TRBD2. CDR1 and CDR2 (germline): SEHNR, FQNEAQ (reference sequence). After removal of 5 bases from V and 12 bases from J, the junction contained 5 bases not matched to a gene. CDR3 length equals 13 residues. The CDR3 loop is CASSTGTSGRSYF. Written as DNA, the CDR3 is TGTGCCAGCAGCACCGGGACTAGCGGGAGGTCGTACTTC. Variable domain in full (rest from reference TRBV7-9 and TRBJ2-7): DTGVSQNPRHKITKRGQNVTFRCDPISEHNRLYWYRQTLGQGPEFLTYFQNEAQLEKSRLLSDRFSAERPKGSFSTLEIQRTEQGDSAMYLCASSTGTSGRSYFGPGTRLTVT.

This clonotype appeared many times. The chain links TRBV19 to TRBJ2-3, with a possible D match to TRBD2 (5 bases). CDR3 length: 17 amino acids. Germline V gives CDR1 LNHDA, CDR2 SQIVND (reference sequence). The V gene lost 3 bases and the J gene lost 3 bases, with 19 bases spanning the gap. CDR3 amino acids: CASSIDPRGTRTDTQYF. The CDR3, as DNA: TGTGCCAGTAGTATTGATCCCCGCGGCACTAGGACAGATACGCAGTATTTT.

Many counts were recorded for this clonotype. The genes are TRBV29-1 and TRBJ2-7, with D perhaps assigned TRBD1 or TRBD2 (5 bases each). Germline V gene sequence: CDR1 SQVTM, CDR2 ANQGSEA. The CDR3 spans 12 residues. The germline V and J ends were trimmed by 7 bases and 3 bases, with 13 bases remaining between them. The CDR3 DNA sequence: TGCAGCGCTGGGACGGGTAGCTACGAGCAGTACTTC. It is translated as CSAGTGSYEQYF.

Of note for this clonotype: This may stem from a read error, because a much larger clone lies one nucleotide away. This chain joins TRBV11-2 and TRBJ2-7; the match to TRBD1 covers 8 bases. The germline V gene encodes CDR1 SGHAT and CDR2 FQNNGV. This CDR3 is built from 14 residues. Trimming removed 7 bases from V and 3 bases from J; junction bases left unmatched: 8. The CDR3 spells CASNYRGVIYEQYF. DNA for the CDR3: TGTGCCAGCAACTACAGGGGGGTGATCTACGAGCAGTACTTC.

This clonotype was seen ten or more times. The chain joins TRBV27 to TRBJ1-1; D remains ambiguous. Germline CDR1 reads MNHEY; CDR2 reads SMNVEV (reference sequence). Trimming shortened V by 4 bases and J by 0 bases, and 6 bases separated the two germline ends. This CDR3 spans 13 amino acids. The CDR3, as DNA: TGTGCCAGCAGTTCTAACATGAACACTGAAGCTTTCTTT. Its translation: CASSSNMNTEAFF.

This clonotype has only a few counts. The CDR3 here is CASSSSKGSGRYQETQYF. In DNA form, the CDR3 reads TGTGCCAGCAGCTCTTCAAAGGGGAGCGGGAGGTACCAAGAGACCCAGTACTTC. The rearrangement joins TRBV7-9 to TRBJ2-5, with 9 bases aligning to TRBD2. The CDR3 runs 18 residues. The J segment lost 0 bases and the V segment lost 4 bases, leaving 12 bases of the junction unmatched. CDR1 is SEHNR, CDR2 FQNEAQ, per germline (reference sequence).

This clonotype was recorded many times. The V gene is TRBV12-3 or TRBV12-4, the J gene TRBJ2-1; TRBD2 agrees at 10 bases. V shed 3 bases, J shed 10 bases, and the junction held 12 bases outside the gene matches. The CDR3 has 16 residues. CDR3 in DNA: TGTGCCAGCAGTTTTAGCCTAGCGGGGGCCCGCCGAGAGCAGTTCTTC. Amino acids: CASSFSLAGARREQFF.

In its sample, this clonotype was seen many times. The chain links TRBV7-2 to TRBJ1-2, with D possibly TRBD1 on 6 matching bases. This CDR3 is built from 13 residues. V was shortened by 5 bases and J by 2 bases, with 9 bases between the two germline ends. Germline V CDR1 and CDR2: SGHTA, FQGNSA. This CDR3 is CASSGQMNYGYTF. The CDR3, as DNA: TGTGCCAGCAGCGGACAGATGAACTATGGCTACACCTTC.

This clonotype was recorded a few times. V is TRBV29-1 and J is TRBJ2-2; D possibly uses TRBD1 or TRBD2 (6 bases each). This CDR3 has 14 residues. Deletions cut 7 bases from V and 5 bases from J, with 17 bases between. Germline assignment: CDR1 SQVTM and CDR2 ANQGSEA. The CDR3 nucleotides are TGCAGCGCCATTCTGGACAGCGGGACCGGGGAGCTGTTTTTT. It codes for CSAILDSGTGELFF.

This clonotype has just a few counts. V usage is TRBV15 and J usage is TRBJ2-2; possible D gene TRBD2, 6 bases. The CDR3 is 13 residues long. V dropped 4 bases and J dropped 6 bases, with 9 bases sitting between them. Per germline, CDR1 LNHNV and CDR2 YYDKDF (reference sequence). CDR3 sequence: CATSIGGAGELFF. As DNA, the CDR3 is TGTGCCACCAGCATTGGCGGGGCCGGGGAGCTGTTTTTT.

As DNA, the CDR3 is TGCGCCAGCAGTGATCCCCGGACAGGGAAGTACGAGCAGTACTTC. Protein: CASSDPRTGKYEQYF. The rearrangement uses TRBV10-1 and TRBJ2-7; 8 nucleotides agree with TRBD1. The V gene end was trimmed by 3 bases and the J gene end by 4 bases; junction bases not matched to a gene: 8. The CDR3 contains 15 residues. Per germline, CDR1 WNHNN and CDR2 SYGVQD (reference sequence).

This clonotype was recorded a few times. This chain connects TRBV27 to TRBJ2-3, with D unclear. The V and J ends lost 3 bases and 0 bases respectively, with 7 bases between them. The CDR3 is 14 amino acids. Germline V gives CDR1 MNHEY, CDR2 SMNVEV (reference sequence). CDR3: CASSFSPSTDTQYF. CDR3 DNA sequence: TGTGCCAGCAGTTTTTCACCCAGCACAGATACGCAGTATTTT.

This clonotype was counted many times. The gene calls are TRBV24-1 and TRBJ2-2; no definite D call. Germline values: CDR1 KGHDR, CDR2 SFDVKD. The CDR3 is 17 residues long. V lost 3 bases to trimming and J lost 5 bases, with 18 bases between them. The CDR3 coding sequence is TGTGCCACCAGTGATCCCTACCTTGGCGGACGTACCGGGGAGCTGTTTTTT. Its translation is CATSDPYLGGRTGELFF.

This clonotype was seen ten or more times. The chain uses TRBV12-3 or TRBV12-4 and TRBJ1-4; D is perhaps TRBD1 (5 bases). Trimming took off 8 bases at V and 3 bases at J, with 13 bases between the two ends. The CDR3 is 14 amino acids. The CDR3 sequence: CASRARESNEKLFF. In DNA, the CDR3 is TGTGCCAGCCGAGCCAGGGAATCTAATGAAAAACTGTTTTTT.

The chain combines TRBV4-1 with TRBJ1-1; D not certain. CDR3 length: 15 amino acids. Trimming cost V 1 base and J 4 bases, with 13 bases left between them. Germline values: CDR1 MGHRA, CDR2 YSYEKL. The CDR3 DNA reads as TGCGCCAGCAGCCAAGTACAATCTGGGAGCACTGAAGCTTTCTTT. Amino acid sequence: CASSQVQSGSTEAFF.

In DNA form, the CDR3 reads TGCAGTGCTAGAGCTACCCTCAATTCACCCCTCCACTTT. The encoded protein is CSARATLNSPLHF. This rearrangement joins TRBV20-1 to TRBJ1-6; D gene ambiguous. This CDR3 has 13 amino acids. Between the trimmed V and J ends, which lost 1 base and 7 bases, there was a span of 8 bases. CDR1 is DFQATT, CDR2 SNEGSKA, per germline (reference sequence).

This chain links TRBV6-2 or TRBV6-3 with TRBJ2-7; weak D call: TRBD2 (5 bases). CDR1 and CDR2 (germline): MNHEY, SVGEGT. The CDR3 consists of 11 residues. V gave up 4 bases and J gave up 7 bases, with 8 bases separating them. The CDR3 here is CASSSWTEQYF. CDR3 nucleotide sequence: TGTGCCAGCAGTTCTTGGACTGAGCAGTACTTC.

This clonotype was counted a few times. J is TRBJ1-5 and V is TRBV5-1; 8 bases match TRBD1. CDR1 is SGHRS and CDR2 is YFSETQ in the germline V gene. The ends lost 4 bases at V and 6 bases at J; junction bases unmatched: 6. The CDR3 spans 14 residues. The DNA of the CDR3 is TGCGCCAGCAGCCCGAGGACAGGGAGTCAGCCCCAGCATTTT. Translated, it gives CASSPRTGSQPQHF.

This clonotype was recorded at least ten times. The chain has TRBV5-8 and TRBJ2-1; weak D call: TRBD2 (6 bases). Trimming took off 5 bases at V and 8 bases at J, with 17 bases between the two ends. The germline gives CDR1 SGHTS, CDR2 YDEGEE. The CDR3 is made up of 14 amino acids. The CDR3 loop is CASRGRKGKYEQFF. The DNA of the CDR3 is TGTGCCAGCAGGGGGAGGAAGGGGAAATATGAGCAGTTCTTC. The full variable domain, in which reference TRBV5-8 and TRBJ2-1 provide the parts outside the CDR3, is EAGVTQSPTHLIKTRGQQATLRCSPISGHTSVYWYQQALGLGLQFLLWYDEGEERNRGNFPPRFSGRQFPNYSSELNVNALELEDSALYLCASRGRKGKYEQFFGPGTRLTVL.

Many counts were recorded for this clonotype. This chain joins TRBV14 and TRBJ1-4; 8 bases are shared with TRBD1. CDR3 length: 14 amino acids. The germline V gene encodes CDR1 SGHDN and CDR2 FVKESK. The V segment lost 0 bases and the J segment 6 bases; nucleotides outside the gene matches: 0. CDR3 amino acids: CASSQETGDEKLFF. DNA for the CDR3: TGTGCCAGCAGCCAAGAGACAGGGGATGAAAAACTGTTTTTT.

The gene calls are TRBV28 and TRBJ1-6, with 9 bases identical to TRBD1. Looked up from germline, CDR1 is MDHEN and CDR2 is SYDVKM. The CDR3 covers 13 residues. J gave up 14 bases and V 3 bases, and 5 bases lay outside the gene matches. CDR3 in amino acids: CASSFQGQGALHF. In DNA form, the CDR3 reads TGTGCCAGCAGTTTCCAGGGACAGGGCGCCCTCCACTTT.

This clonotype was counted at least ten times. This chain links TRBV6-5 with TRBJ2-7; 7 bases match TRBD1. In germline, CDR1 is MNHEY, CDR2 SVGAGI. The CDR3 consists of 15 residues. V was pared by 2 bases and J by 3 bases, with 7 bases of the junction left unmatched. CDR3 DNA: TGTGCCAGCAGTTACAACAGGGGCGGAGGCTACGAGCAGTACTTC. Translating it yields CASSYNRGGGYEQYF.

This chain joins TRBV9 and TRBJ2-1; 8 bases map to TRBD1. V was pared by 0 bases and J by 9 bases, with 5 bases of the junction left unmatched. The CDR3 consists of 14 residues. The germline CDR1 and CDR2 sequences are SGDLS and YYNGEE. CDR3 nucleotide sequence: TGTGCCAGCAGCGTAGGGCAGGGGGCCGGTGAGCAGTTCTTC. This encodes CASSVGQGAGEQFF. The variable domain in full, with the rest retrieved from reference TRBV9 and TRBJ2-1, is DSGVTQTPKHLITATGQRVTLRCSPRSGDLSVYWYQQSLDQGLQFLIQYYNGEERAKGNILERFSAQQFPDLHSELNLSSLELGDSALYFCASSVGQGAGEQFFGPGTRLTVL.

The genes are TRBV20-1 and TRBJ1-1, with D maybe TRBD1 (6 bases). The CDR3 loop spans 14 amino acids. Germline lookup yields CDR1 DFQATT and CDR2 SNEGSKA (reference sequence). The V gene lost 0 bases and the J gene lost 1 base, with 9 bases spanning the gap. The CDR3 here is CSARDSGQNTEAFF. The CDR3 DNA reads TGCAGTGCTAGAGATTCGGGACAGAACACTGAAGCTTTCTTT.

This clonotype was picked up a small number of times. The chain couples TRBV29-1 to TRBJ2-3; D unclear. The CDR3 spans 11 residues. The germline V and J ends were trimmed by 7 bases and 6 bases, with 11 bases remaining between them. Germline CDR1 is SQVTM and CDR2 is ANQGSEA. The CDR3 bases are TGCAGCGCCCGGAAGGCGGATACGCAGTATTTT. It yields the protein CSARKADTQYF.

The chain links TRBV3-1 to TRBJ2-2; D unclear. The CDR3 length is 16 residues. From germline, CDR1 is LGHDT and CDR2 YNNKEL (reference sequence). Trimming shortened V by 4 bases and J by 0 bases, and 12 bases separated the two germline ends. CDR3 sequence: CASSLRHPTNTGELFF. CDR3 coding DNA: TGTGCCAGCAGCCTGAGGCATCCGACGAACACCGGGGAGCTGTTTTTT.

The sample holds a few counts of this clonotype. The CDR3 spells CASSYDRGSKNIQYF. CDR3 coding DNA: TGTGCCAGCAGTTACGATCGGGGGTCCAAAAACATTCAGTACTTC. The V gene is TRBV6-5, the J gene TRBJ2-4, with D perhaps TRBD2 (6 bases). This CDR3 region has 15 residues. Germline CDR1 reads MNHEY; CDR2 reads SVGAGI. V was pared by 2 bases and J by 2 bases, with 10 bases between.